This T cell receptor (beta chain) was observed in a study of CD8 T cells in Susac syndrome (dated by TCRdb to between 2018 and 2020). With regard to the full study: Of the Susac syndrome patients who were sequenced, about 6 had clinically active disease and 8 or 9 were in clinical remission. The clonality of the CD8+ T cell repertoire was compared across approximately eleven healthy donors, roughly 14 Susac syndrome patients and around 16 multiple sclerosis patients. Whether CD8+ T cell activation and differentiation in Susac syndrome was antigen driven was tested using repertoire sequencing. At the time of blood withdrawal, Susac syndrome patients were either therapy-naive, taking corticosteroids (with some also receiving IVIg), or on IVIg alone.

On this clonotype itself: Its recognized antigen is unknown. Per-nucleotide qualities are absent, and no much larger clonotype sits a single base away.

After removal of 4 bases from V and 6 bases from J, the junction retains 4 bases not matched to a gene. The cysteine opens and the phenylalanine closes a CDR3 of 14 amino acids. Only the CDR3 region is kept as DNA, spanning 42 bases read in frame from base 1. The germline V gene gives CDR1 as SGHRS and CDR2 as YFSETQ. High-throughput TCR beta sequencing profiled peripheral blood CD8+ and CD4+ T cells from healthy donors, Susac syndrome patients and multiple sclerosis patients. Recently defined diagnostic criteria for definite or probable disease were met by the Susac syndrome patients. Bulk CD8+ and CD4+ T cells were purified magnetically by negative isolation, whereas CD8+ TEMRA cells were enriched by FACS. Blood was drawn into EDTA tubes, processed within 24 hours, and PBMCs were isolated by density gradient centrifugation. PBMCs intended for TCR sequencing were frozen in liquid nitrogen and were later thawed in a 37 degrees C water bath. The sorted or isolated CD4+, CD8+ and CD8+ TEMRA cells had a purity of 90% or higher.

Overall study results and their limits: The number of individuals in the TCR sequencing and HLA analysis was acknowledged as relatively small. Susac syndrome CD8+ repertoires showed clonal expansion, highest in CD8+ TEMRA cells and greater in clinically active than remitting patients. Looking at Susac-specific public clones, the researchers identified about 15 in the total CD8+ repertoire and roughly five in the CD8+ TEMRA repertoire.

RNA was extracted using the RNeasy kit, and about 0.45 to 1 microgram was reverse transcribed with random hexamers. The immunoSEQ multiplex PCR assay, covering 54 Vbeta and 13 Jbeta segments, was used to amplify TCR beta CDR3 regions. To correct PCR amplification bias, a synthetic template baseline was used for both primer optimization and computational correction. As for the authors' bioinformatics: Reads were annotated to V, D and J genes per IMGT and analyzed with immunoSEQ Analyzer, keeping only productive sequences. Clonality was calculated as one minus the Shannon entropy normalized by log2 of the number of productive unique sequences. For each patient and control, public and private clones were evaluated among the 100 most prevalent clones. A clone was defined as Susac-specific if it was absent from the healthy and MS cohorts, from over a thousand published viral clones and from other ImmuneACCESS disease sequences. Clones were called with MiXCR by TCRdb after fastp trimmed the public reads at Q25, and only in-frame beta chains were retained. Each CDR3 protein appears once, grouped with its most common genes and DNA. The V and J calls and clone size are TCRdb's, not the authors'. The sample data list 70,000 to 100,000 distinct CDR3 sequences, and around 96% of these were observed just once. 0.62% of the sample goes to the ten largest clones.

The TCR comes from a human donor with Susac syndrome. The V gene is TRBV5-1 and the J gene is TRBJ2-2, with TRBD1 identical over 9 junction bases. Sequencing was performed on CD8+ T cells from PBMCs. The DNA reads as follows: TGCGCCAGCAGCCGGGACAGGGTTTCCGGGGAGCTGTTTTTT. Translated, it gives CASSRDRVSGELFF.